Presented here are 26 T cell receptor beta chains from one specimen sequenced in a study of cytomegalovirus exposure and HLA in healthy donors. It was with 60 Vbeta and 13 Jbeta primers that the PCR ran. Profiling relied on immunoSEQ multiplex PCR, and the TCRdb table lists in-frame clones only, not all of them. The listing contains about 50,000 clones. Sequencing was performed on PBMCs. Receptors were obtained from a woman between 40 and 55 years old in good health and CMV-seronegative.

The chain is built from TRBV2 and TRBJ2-5; 9 positions agree with TRBD1. The germline V gene has CDR1 SNHLY and CDR2 FYNNEI. V lost 7 bases, J lost 7 bases, and 13 bases stayed unmatched. This CDR3 is built from 15 residues. Here the CDR3 DNA reads TGTGCCAGCACGAGACAAACAGGGGGCGATCCGACCCAGTACTTC. Translating it yields CASTRQTGGDPTQYF.

CDR3 protein: CASSPMPGYGYTF. The CDR3 coding sequence is TGTGCCAGCTCACCTATGCCGGGCTATGGCTACACCTTC. The chain has TRBV18 and TRBJ1-2; D is undetermined. Germline V lookup: CDR1 KGHSH, CDR2 LQKENI. CDR3 length equals 13 residues. The V end was cut by 3 bases, the J end by 4 bases, with 9 bases between.

The genes are TRBV28 and TRBJ2-7, with 10 bases fitting TRBD1. V lost 5 bases to trimming and J lost 1 base; unmatched junction nucleotides: 11. The CDR3 sequence is 17 residues long. Germline-derived CDR1 and CDR2 are MDHEN and SYDVKM. This chain's CDR3 is CASSPLGGQGTSYEQYF. CDR3 nucleotide sequence: TGTGCCAGCAGTCCCTTGGGGGGACAGGGGACGTCCTACGAGCAGTACTTC.

The chain uses TRBV2 and TRBJ1-2; 7 bases fit TRBD1. From germline, CDR1 is SNHLY and CDR2 FYNNEI. CDR3 length: 13 residues. V shed 4 bases and J 1 base; nucleotides not matched to a gene: 0. CDR3 protein: CASSGDSNYGYTF. In DNA, the CDR3 is TGTGCCAGCAGTGGGGACAGTAACTATGGCTACACCTTC.

V gene TRBV4-3 combines with J gene TRBJ2-2; 7 bases line up with TRBD1. Trimming at V came to 1 base and at J to 8 bases, leaving 7 bases not matched to a gene. The CDR3 loop spans 15 amino acids. Germline loops: CDR1 LGHNA, CDR2 YSLEER. DNA for the CDR3: TGCGCCAGCAGCCAAGTCCCGACAGGGAAGGGGGAGCTGTTTTTT. Protein sequence: CASSQVPTGKGELFF.

The rearrangement links TRBV7-2 to TRBJ1-1; unclear D gene. Looked up from germline, CDR1 is SGHTA and CDR2 is FQGNSA. Trimming removed 6 bases from V and 4 bases from J, with 15 bases in between. This CDR3 has 14 residues. CDR3 residues: CASSHTWAVTEAFF. DNA of the CDR3: TGTGCCAGCAGTCATACATGGGCAGTCACTGAAGCTTTCTTT.

CDR3 residues: CASSPGLVYEQYF. The CDR3 DNA sequence: TGCGCCAGCAGTCCGGGACTAGTTTACGAGCAGTACTTC. The rearrangement joins TRBV5-1 to TRBJ2-7; 8 bases are shared with TRBD2. The CDR3 consists of 13 residues. The junction had 5 bases not matched to a gene; V was cut back by 5 bases and J by 4 bases. Germline-derived CDR1 and CDR2 are SGHRS and YFSETQ.

The rearrangement links TRBV2 to TRBJ2-1; D possibly corresponds to TRBD2 (6 bases). Germline V CDR1 and CDR2: SNHLY, FYNNEI. The CDR3 is 15 residues long. Deletions cut 3 bases from V and 8 bases from J, with 17 bases between. For the CDR3, the DNA is TGTGCCAGCAGTGACGTGGGAGGCAGTGCCGATGAGCAGTTCTTC. This translates into CASSDVGGSADEQFF.

The chain joins TRBV29-1 to TRBJ1-4, with D possibly TRBD1 on 6 matching bases. Trimming left V 4 bases short and J 1 base short, with 16 bases between. CDR1 and CDR2 (germline): SQVTM, ANQGSEA. CDR3 length: 16 amino acids. CDR3: CSVVSGGAGTNEKLFF. The CDR3 DNA reads TGCAGCGTTGTCAGCGGGGGCGCAGGAACTAATGAAAAACTGTTTTTT.

J is TRBJ1-2 and V is TRBV19; TRBD1 is a possible D gene (6 bases). V was trimmed by 9 bases and J by 4 bases, leaving 21 bases between them. The V gene's germline CDR1 is LNHDA and CDR2 SQIVND (reference sequence). The CDR3 is 15 amino acids. The CDR3 region has the DNA TGTGCCAGCAACCCCGGACAGCCCGCCTCCTATGGCTACACCTTC. It encodes CASNPGQPASYGYTF.

This rearrangement joins TRBV19 to TRBJ1-1; D is unclear. Trimming removed 3 bases from V and 4 bases from J, with 15 bases in between. The CDR3 consists of 15 residues. Germline V gene data show CDR1 as LNHDA and CDR2 as SQIVND (reference sequence). The CDR3 DNA reads as TGTGCCAGTAGTATGGACGGAATTAGCGGCACTGAAGCTTTCTTT. Translating gives CASSMDGISGTEAFF.

In DNA form, the CDR3 reads TGTGCCAGTCGGTCGACGGGACAGGGGGCAGGTGAGCAGTTCTTC. Amino acid sequence: CASRSTGQGAGEQFF. The chain employs TRBV19 and TRBJ2-1, with 12 bases fitting TRBD1. V was clipped by 8 bases and J by 9 bases; unmatched bases: 11. The germline CDR1 and CDR2 sequences are LNHDA and SQIVND (reference sequence). The CDR3 is 15 residues long.

V and J are TRBV15 and TRBJ1-4; 11 bases map to TRBD1. The CDR3 spans 16 residues. V gave up 0 bases and J gave up 7 bases; unmatched junction bases: 4. Germline loops: CDR1 LNHNV, CDR2 YYDKDF (reference sequence). In nucleotides, the CDR3 is TGTGCCACCAGCAGAGATACTGGGACAGGGGGTGAAAAACTGTTTTTT. Encoded protein: CATSRDTGTGGEKLFF.

The chain employs TRBV27 and TRBJ2-5, with 8 bases that match TRBD1. This CDR3 has 15 residues. V trimming: 4 bases; J trimming: 5 bases; junction bases outside the gene matches: 9. Germline values: CDR1 MNHEY, CDR2 SMNVEV (reference sequence). The CDR3 bases are TGTGCCAGCAGTTCGGCAGGGGGCGAAGATGAGACCCAGTACTTC. It specifies CASSSAGGEDETQYF.

V gene TRBV7-9 combines with J gene TRBJ2-5; 9 nucleotides match TRBD1. V shed 8 bases and J 3 bases; nucleotides not matched to a gene: 4. The CDR3 contains 13 residues. Germline CDR1 reads SEHNR; CDR2 reads FQNEAQ (reference sequence). The CDR3 DNA is TGTGCCAGCGTACAGGGGGCGAAAGAGACCCAGTACTTC. This translates into CASVQGAKETQYF.

The J gene is TRBJ2-5, the V gene TRBV10-1; D is unclear. The V end lost 8 bases, the J end lost 5 bases, and 15 bases lay between the germline ends. Germline CDR1 is WNHNN and CDR2 is SYGVQD (reference sequence). This CDR3 comprises 13 residues. CDR3 sequence reads: CASPFGKEETQYF. CDR3 in DNA: TGCGCCAGCCCATTCGGAAAGGAGGAGACCCAGTACTTC.

This chain connects TRBV28 to TRBJ1-2; 7 bases are a match to TRBD1. The germline gives CDR1 MDHEN, CDR2 SYDVKM. The CDR3 loop spans 13 amino acids. The junction had 6 bases not matched to a gene; V was cut back by 7 bases and J by 4 bases. The CDR3 DNA reads TGTGCCAGCAACATACAGGGGCCCTATGGCTACACCTTC. This translates into CASNIQGPYGYTF.

The chain links TRBV4-2 to TRBJ2-1; no clear D. The CDR3 length is 15 residues. With 2 bases removed from V and 0 bases from J, the gap between germline ends came to 8 bases. Germline assignment: CDR1 LGHNA and CDR2 YNFKEQ. The CDR3 coding sequence is TGTGCCAGCAGCCAACCCGAGAGCTCCTACAATGAGCAGTTCTTC. Its translation: CASSQPESSYNEQFF.

The rearrangement uses TRBV4-2 and TRBJ2-3; D may be TRBD1 (6 bases). Germline values: CDR1 LGHNA, CDR2 YNFKEQ. Trimming shortened V by 1 base and J by 3 bases, and 11 bases separated the two germline ends. This CDR3 region has 15 residues. The DNA for the CDR3 is TGTGCCAGCAGCCAAGGGGGGCCCAGGACAGATACGCAGTATTTT. This encodes CASSQGGPRTDTQYF.

This chain joins TRBV7-2 and TRBJ2-1; D not resolved. Germline V gene data show CDR1 as SGHTA and CDR2 as FQGNSA. The CDR3 has 11 residues. Trimming stripped 1 base from V and 10 bases from J, with 5 bases between. As DNA, the CDR3 is TGTGCCAGCAGCTTAGTCGTCGAGCAGTTCTTC. Protein sequence: CASSLVVEQFF.

Turning to this clone: Other DNA sequences in the same sample also yield this CDR3. This sequence joins TRBV7-2 and TRBJ1-1, with unresolved D. The CDR3 consists of 14 residues. Per the germline V gene, CDR1 is SGHTA and CDR2 is FQGNSA. V was trimmed by 1 base and J by 5 bases, leaving 11 bases between them. The CDR3 protein is CASSLVVTGTEAFF. Written as DNA, the CDR3 is TGTGCCAGCAGCTTAGTAGTGACTGGGACTGAAGCTTTCTTT.

The rearrangement uses TRBV7-2 and TRBJ2-5; unclear D gene. Germline CDR1 SGHTA, CDR2 FQGNSA. Trimming removed 4 bases from V and 4 bases from J, with 10 bases in between. The CDR3 loop spans 13 amino acids. The CDR3 DNA reads TGTGCCAGCAGCTCGAGAGAGTCAGAGACCCAGTACTTC. This translates into CASSSRESETQYF.

The chain couples TRBV28 to TRBJ1-4; D is unclear. The V gene lost 9 bases and the J gene lost 10 bases, with 9 bases spanning the gap. The CDR3 loop spans 10 amino acids. CDR1 MDHEN and CDR2 SYDVKM come from the germline V gene. CDR3 protein: CASGHGKLFF. CDR3 sequence (DNA): TGTGCCAGTGGCCATGGAAAACTGTTTTTT.

The CDR3: CASSEKDRGEKLFF. The CDR3 DNA is TGTGCCAGCAGTGAAAAAGACCGGGGGGAAAAACTGTTTTTT. The V and J genes are TRBV6-1 and TRBJ1-4; weak D call: TRBD1 (5 bases). V was cut by 2 bases and J by 8 bases, with 12 bases left in between. CDR3 size: 14 residues. Germline CDR1 and CDR2: MNHNS and SASEGT.

This sequence joins TRBV2 and TRBJ2-7, with TRBD2 matching 7 bases. In germline, CDR1 is SNHLY, CDR2 FYNNEI. This CDR3 has 13 amino acids. Trimming at V came to 7 bases and at J to 9 bases, leaving 12 bases not matched to a gene. The CDR3, as DNA: TGTGCCAGCAACTTGCAGGCGGGAGATGGGCAGTACTTC. Residues: CASNLQAGDGQYF.

V and J are TRBV9 and TRBJ2-4; the D gene is possibly TRBD1 (5 bases). The CDR3 is 16 residues long. Germline CDR1 SGDLS, CDR2 YYNGEE. V lost 4 bases to trimming and J lost 0 bases, with 14 bases between them. The CDR3 is CASSFDSLIAKNIQYF. CDR3 in DNA: TGTGCCAGCAGCTTTGACAGCCTAATAGCCAAAAACATTCAGTACTTC.